Shown below are 19 T cell receptor beta chains from a single sample sequenced in a study of shared clonotypes between healthy human individuals. TCRdb keeps only in-frame clones here, not all; method: immunoSEQ multiplex PCR. The table has 330,000 or so clones, around 67% seen once. Sequences were obtained from memory CD4+ T cells sorted from blood. The subset was: CD45RA-negative fraction. These receptors all come from a man in his thirties or forties in good health.

The chain has TRBV7-8 and TRBJ1-3; D gene unclear. V was trimmed by 1 base and J by 0 bases, leaving 7 bases between them. Looked up from germline, CDR1 is SGHVS and CDR2 is FQNEAQ. The CDR3 loop spans 15 amino acids. CDR3 sequence (DNA): TGTGCCAGCAGCTTAGTAGGCATCTCTGGAAACACCATATATTTT. The encoded protein is CASSLVGISGNTIYF.

The genes are TRBV18 and TRBJ2-1; D is uncertain. This CDR3 spans 15 amino acids. V lost 0 bases to trimming and J lost 8 bases, with 14 bases between them. Per germline, CDR1 KGHSH and CDR2 LQKENI. The chain's CDR3 is CASSPPERREDEQFF. DNA of the CDR3: TGTGCCAGCTCACCACCGGAGCGACGAGAGGATGAGCAGTTCTTC.

The V and J genes are TRBV7-2 and TRBJ1-2, with TRBD1 identical over 12 bases. CDR3 length: 15 residues. The V gene end was trimmed by 5 bases and the J gene end by 7 bases; junction bases not matched to a gene: 8. Germline V gene lookup returns CDR1 SGHTA and CDR2 FQGNSA. CDR3 protein: CASSTTGTGGSGYTF. DNA of the CDR3: TGTGCCAGCAGCACAACCGGGACAGGGGGCAGTGGCTACACCTTC. Full variable domain (missing parts from reference TRBV7-2 and TRBJ1-2): GAGVSQSPSNKVTEKGKDVELRCDPISGHTALYWYRQSLGQGLEFLIYFQGNSAPDKSGLPSDRFSAERTGGSVSTLTIQRTQQEDSAVYLCASSTTGTGGSGYTFGSGTRLTVV.

V and J are TRBV5-1 and TRBJ1-3; D unclear. The CDR3 has 15 residues. Trimming took 2 bases from V and 0 from J, leaving 9 bases between them. The germline CDR1 and CDR2 sequences are SGHRS and YFSETQ. For the CDR3, the DNA is TGCGCCAGCAGCTTTCAGCCCGGCTCTGGAAACACCATATATTTT. This sequence encodes CASSFQPGSGNTIYF. Complete variable domain (other parts from reference TRBV5-1 and TRBJ1-3): KAGVTQTPRYLIKTRGQQVTLSCSPISGHRSVSWYQQTPGQGLQFLFEYFSETQRNKGNFPGRFSGRQFSNSRSEMNVSTLELGDSALYLCASSFQPGSGNTIYFGEGSWLTVV.

The chain is built from TRBV4-3 and TRBJ2-1; 9 nucleotides match TRBD2. The CDR3 has 16 residues. The germline gives CDR1 LGHNA, CDR2 YSLEER. After removal of 3 bases from V and 5 bases from J, the junction contained 8 bases not matched to a gene. CDR3 loop: CASSHALAGQHNEQFF. Written as DNA, the CDR3 is TGCGCCAGCAGCCATGCTCTAGCGGGGCAACACAATGAGCAGTTCTTC.

The V and J genes are TRBV18 and TRBJ2-5; D is uncertain. The CDR3 extends over 14 amino acids. V gave up 0 bases and J gave up 0 bases, with 5 bases separating them. CDR1 and CDR2 (germline): KGHSH, LQKENI. This chain's CDR3 is CASSPPSNQETQYF. The CDR3 DNA sequence: TGTGCCAGCTCACCACCGTCGAACCAAGAGACCCAGTACTTC.

This rearrangement joins TRBV2 to TRBJ1-5, with D perhaps TRBD1 (5 bases). Germline CDR1 is SNHLY and CDR2 is FYNNEI. The V end lost 4 bases, the J end lost 1 base, and 11 bases lay between the germline ends. The CDR3 consists of 15 residues. DNA for the CDR3: TGTGCCAGCAGTGCCTTGGGGGGGAGCAATCAGCCCCAGCATTTT. Its translation: CASSALGGSNQPQHF.

The chain carries TRBV11-3 and TRBJ2-1; 10 bases line up with TRBD1. The CDR3 is 15 residues long. The V gene end was trimmed by 7 bases and the J gene end by 8 bases; junction bases not matched to a gene: 11. Per germline, CDR1 SGHNT and CDR2 YENEEA. CDR3: CASTSGTGARDEQFF. The CDR3 coding sequence is TGTGCCAGCACCTCTGGGACAGGGGCAAGGGATGAGCAGTTCTTC.

J is TRBJ2-5 and V is TRBV30, with 9 bases that match TRBD1. The CDR3 covers 13 residues. CDR1 is GTSNPN, CDR2 SVGIG, per germline (reference sequence). The V and J ends lost 1 base and 9 bases, in that order; junction bases with no gene match: 6. CDR3: CAWSARQGVAQYF. As DNA, the CDR3 is TGTGCCTGGAGTGCTCGACAGGGGGTTGCCCAGTACTTC. Based on the CDR3 plus reference TRBV30 and TRBJ2-5, the full variable domain is SQTIHQWPATLVQPVGSPLSLECTVEGTSNPNLYWYRQAAGRGLQLLFYSVGIGQISSEVPQNLSASRPQDRQFILSSKKLLLSDSGFYLCAWSARQGVAQYFGPGTRLLVL.

This chain connects TRBV7-2 to TRBJ2-7; tentatively, D is TRBD2 (5 bases). In germline, CDR1 is SGHTA, CDR2 FQGNSA. This CDR3 contains 14 residues. Trimming took off 5 bases at V and 3 bases at J, with 14 bases between the two ends. The CDR3: CASSEGWQLYEQYF. CDR3 bases: TGTGCCAGCAGCGAGGGTTGGCAACTCTACGAGCAGTACTTC.

This clone showed up many times. The J gene is TRBJ1-1, the V gene TRBV28; D not resolved. The CDR3 has 14 amino acids. Germline CDR1 is MDHEN and CDR2 is SYDVKM. V was cut by 2 bases and J by 1 base, with 8 bases left in between. The CDR3 is CASSLITANTEAFF. The CDR3 DNA is TGTGCCAGCAGTTTAATTACGGCGAACACTGAAGCTTTCTTT.

The chain links TRBV25-1 to TRBJ2-4; 9 nucleotides line up with TRBD2. V was pared by 3 bases and J by 16 bases, with 7 bases of the junction left unmatched. The CDR3 loop spans 12 amino acids. The germline CDR1 and CDR2 sequences are MGHDK and SYGVNS. The CDR3 spells CASSDTGTSIYF. The CDR3 DNA follows: TGTGCCAGCAGTGACACCGGGACTAGCATTTACTTC.

This clone occurred a few times. The rearrangement joins TRBV10-1 to TRBJ1-1; D is uncertain. V was clipped by 2 bases and J by 11 bases, with 18 bases between them. Germline V gene sequence: CDR1 WNHNN, CDR2 SYGVQD (reference sequence). The CDR3 totals 14 residues. CDR3 amino acids: CASSEVGRPGGAFF. In DNA, the CDR3 is TGCGCCAGCAGTGAGGTCGGACGGCCCGGAGGGGCTTTCTTT.

The chain is built from TRBV28 and TRBJ2-7, with 11 bases lining up with TRBD1. Germline V gene data show CDR1 as MDHEN and CDR2 as SYDVKM. With 8 bases clipped from V and 9 bases from J, the junction kept 15 bases outside the gene matches. The CDR3 loop spans 15 amino acids. CDR3 sequence (DNA): TGTGCCAGCGGCGTTACCGGGACAGGGGGACTGGGGCAGTACTTC. It is translated as CASGVTGTGGLGQYF.

V usage is TRBV7-8 and J usage is TRBJ2-1; no clear D gene. The V end was cut by 8 bases, the J end by 6 bases, with 11 bases between. The CDR3 extends over 12 amino acids. The germline CDR1 and CDR2 sequences are SGHVS and FQNEAQ. CDR3 nucleotides: TGTGCCAGCTCCCCCCTTGGCAATGAGCAGTTCTTC. This gives the protein CASSPLGNEQFF.

This sequence joins TRBV27 and TRBJ2-1; D perhaps matches TRBD2 (6 bases). Germline-derived CDR1 and CDR2 are MNHEY and SMNVEV (reference sequence). V was shortened by 7 bases and J by 4 bases, with 17 bases between the two germline ends. The CDR3 length is 15 residues. CDR3 sequence reads: CASIREIADYNEQFF. For the CDR3, the DNA is TGTGCCAGCATTAGGGAAATAGCGGATTACAATGAGCAGTTCTTC.

V and J are TRBV7-2 and TRBJ2-1; D gene uncertain. V shed 6 bases and J shed 0 bases, with 12 bases lying between them. Germline V gives CDR1 SGHTA, CDR2 FQGNSA. The CDR3 contains 15 residues. The CDR3 reads CASSPEARSYNEQFF. CDR3 coding DNA: TGTGCCAGCAGTCCCGAGGCCCGCTCCTACAATGAGCAGTTCTTC.

V and J are TRBV19 and TRBJ2-3; tentatively, D is TRBD1 (5 bases). CDR1 is LNHDA, CDR2 SQIVND, per germline (reference sequence). V lost 5 bases, J lost 5 bases, and 20 bases lay in between. The CDR3 contains 16 residues. In DNA, the CDR3 is TGTGCCAGTAGTGTTCTGTCAGGGCGGTTAGAAGATACGCAGTATTTT. Protein: CASSVLSGRLEDTQYF.

The chain recombines TRBV5-1 with TRBJ1-6; D uncertain. With 4 bases removed from V and 6 bases from J, the gap between germline ends came to 5 bases. CDR1 and CDR2 (germline): SGHRS, YFSETQ. The length of the CDR3 is 12 residues. CDR3: CASSDTNSPLHF. For the CDR3, the DNA is TGCGCCAGCAGCGACACTAATTCACCCCTCCACTTT. The full variable domain, in which reference TRBV5-1 and TRBJ1-6 provide the parts outside the CDR3, is KAGVTQTPRYLIKTRGQQVTLSCSPISGHRSVSWYQQTPGQGLQFLFEYFSETQRNKGNFPGRFSGRQFSNSRSEMNVSTLELGDSALYLCASSDTNSPLHFGNGTRLTVT.